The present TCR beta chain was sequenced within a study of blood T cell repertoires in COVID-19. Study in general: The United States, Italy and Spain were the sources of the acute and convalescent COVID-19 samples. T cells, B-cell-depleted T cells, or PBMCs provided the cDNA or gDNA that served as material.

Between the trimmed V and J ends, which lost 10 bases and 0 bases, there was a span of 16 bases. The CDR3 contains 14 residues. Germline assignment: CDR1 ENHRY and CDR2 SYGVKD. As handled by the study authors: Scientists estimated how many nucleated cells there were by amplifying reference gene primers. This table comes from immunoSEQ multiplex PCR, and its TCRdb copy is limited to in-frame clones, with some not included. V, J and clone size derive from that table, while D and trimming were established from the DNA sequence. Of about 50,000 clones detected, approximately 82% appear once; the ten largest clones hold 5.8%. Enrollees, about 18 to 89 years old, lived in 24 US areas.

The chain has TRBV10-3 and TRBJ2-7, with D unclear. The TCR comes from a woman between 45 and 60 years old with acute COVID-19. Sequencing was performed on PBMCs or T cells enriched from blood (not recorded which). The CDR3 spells CATGDVDTSYEQYF. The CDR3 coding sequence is TGTGCCACTGGAGATGTGGATACCTCCTACGAGCAGTACTTC.